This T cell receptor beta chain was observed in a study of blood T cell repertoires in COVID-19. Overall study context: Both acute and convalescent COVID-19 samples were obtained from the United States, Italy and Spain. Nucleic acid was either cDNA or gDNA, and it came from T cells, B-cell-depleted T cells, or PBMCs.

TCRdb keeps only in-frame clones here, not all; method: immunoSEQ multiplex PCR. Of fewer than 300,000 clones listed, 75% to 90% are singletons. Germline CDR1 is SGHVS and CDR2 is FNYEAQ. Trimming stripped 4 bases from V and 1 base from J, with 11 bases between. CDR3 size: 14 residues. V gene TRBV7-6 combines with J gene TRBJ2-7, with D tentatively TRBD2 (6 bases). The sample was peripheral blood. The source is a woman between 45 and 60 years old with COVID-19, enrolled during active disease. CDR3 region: CASSSPGTSYEQYF. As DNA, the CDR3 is TGTGCCAGCAGCTCGCCCGGGACTTCCTACGAGCAGTACTTC. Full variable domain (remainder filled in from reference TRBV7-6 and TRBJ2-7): GAGVSQSPRYKVTKRGQDVALRCDPISGHVSLYWYRQALGQGPEFLTYFNYEAQQDKSGLPNDRFSAERPEGSISTLTIQRTEQRDSAMYRCASSSPGTSYEQYFGPGTRLTVT.